Listed here are 15 T cell receptor beta chains from one sample, sequenced in a study of cytotoxic CD8 clonotypes in ibrutinib-treated CLL. Sequenced by immunoSEQ multiplex PCR; TCRdb stores in-frame clones only, minus some. The sample has over 45,000 clones; 50% to 60% are singletons. The sequences come from PBMCs, collected at disease progression, from a patient treated with ibrutinib. These receptors all come from a human donor with chronic lymphocytic leukemia.

J is TRBJ1-4 and V is TRBV9; D unresolved. Germline lookup yields CDR1 SGDLS and CDR2 YYNGEE. The V end was cut by 7 bases, the J end by 7 bases, with 23 bases between. The CDR3 has 16 residues. The CDR3 sequence: CASATQDANDGEKLFF. CDR3 in DNA: TGTGCCAGCGCTACCCAGGACGCAAACGATGGTGAAAAACTGTTTTTT.

This clone was seen a few times. V usage is TRBV28 and J usage is TRBJ2-7; D gene unclear. The length of the CDR3 is 13 residues. V was clipped by 7 bases and J by 6 bases, with 16 bases between them. Germline values: CDR1 MDHEN, CDR2 SYDVKM. CDR3 DNA: TGTGCCAGCACCGCGGCTATGTATAGCGAGCAGTACTTC. It codes for CASTAAMYSEQYF.

This chain links TRBV15 with TRBJ2-1; the D is unclear. V dropped 1 base and J dropped 5 bases, with 9 bases sitting between them. Germline loops: CDR1 LNHNV, CDR2 YYDKDF (reference sequence). This CDR3 contains 14 residues. CDR3 sequence reads: CATSRVVQNNEQFF. The DNA for the CDR3 is TGTGCCACCAGCAGAGTAGTACAGAACAATGAGCAGTTCTTC.

The chain combines TRBV11-3 with TRBJ2-7; TRBD2 aligns across 10 bases. The J segment lost 5 bases and the V segment lost 8 bases, leaving 12 bases of the junction unmatched. The CDR3 has 15 residues. The germline V gene has CDR1 SGHNT and CDR2 YENEEA. CDR3 sequence: CASGEAGGPTNEQYF. In DNA form, the CDR3 reads TGTGCCAGCGGGGAAGCGGGAGGGCCTACCAACGAGCAGTACTTC.

The V gene is TRBV11-1, the J gene TRBJ2-3; 7 nucleotides agree with TRBD2. Germline trimming cut 10 bases from V and 0 bases from J; bases unmatched to any gene: 10. This CDR3 region has 15 residues. Per the germline V gene, CDR1 is SGHAT and CDR2 is FQDESV (reference sequence). In nucleotides, the CDR3 is TGTGCCAACCCGGGACTAATGTCTAGCACAGATACGCAGTATTTT. Residues: CANPGLMSSTDTQYF. Together with reference TRBV11-1 and TRBJ2-3, the CDR3 gives the full variable domain: EAEVAQSPRYKITEKSQAVAFWCDPISGHATLYWYRQILGQGPELLVQFQDESVVDDSQLPKDRFSAERLKGVDSTLKIQPAELGDSAMYLCANPGLMSSTDTQYFGPGTRLTVL.

The chain employs TRBV28 and TRBJ1-2; 9 bases are shared with TRBD1. Germline CDR1 reads MDHEN; CDR2 reads SYDVKM. After removal of 5 bases from V and 4 bases from J, the junction contained 8 bases not matched to a gene. The length of the CDR3 is 15 residues. The DNA for the CDR3 is TGTGCCAGCAGTGCGGCCGGGACAGGGACCTATGGCTACACCTTC. Protein product: CASSAAGTGTYGYTF.

The chain combines TRBV7-9 with TRBJ1-2, with D unresolved. Germline loops: CDR1 SEHNR, CDR2 FQNEAQ (reference sequence). Between the trimmed V and J ends, which lost 5 bases and 0 bases, there was a span of 4 bases. This CDR3 spans 12 amino acids. Written as DNA, the CDR3 is TGTGCCAGCAGCGCGTCTAACTATGGCTACACCTTC. As protein: CASSASNYGYTF.

The gene calls are TRBV7-2 and TRBJ2-7, with TRBD2 matching 14 bases. CDR3 length: 17 residues. The germline CDR1 and CDR2 sequences are SGHTA and FQGNSA. Losses at the gene ends were 5 bases for V and 3 bases for J; bases not matched to a gene: 9. CDR3 sequence: CASSLGTSGRNIYEQYF. The CDR3 DNA is TGTGCCAGCAGCCTGGGGACTAGCGGGAGAAATATCTACGAGCAGTACTTC.

This clone was seen a few times. This chain joins TRBV19 and TRBJ1-3, with TRBD1 as a possible D gene (5 bases). This CDR3 is built from 14 residues. The V end lost 7 bases, the J end lost 0 bases, and 10 bases lay between the germline ends. Germline V gene data show CDR1 as LNHDA and CDR2 as SQIVND (reference sequence). The CDR3 DNA reads as TGTGCCAGTATACCGGGGGGCTCTGGAAACACCATATATTTT. Translating it yields CASIPGGSGNTIYF. The full variable domain, rest sourced from reference TRBV19 and TRBJ1-3, is DGGITQSPKYLFRKEGQNVTLSCEQNLNHDAMYWYRQDPGQGLRLIYYSQIVNDFQKGDIAEGYSVSREKKESFPLTVTSAQKNPTAFYLCASIPGGSGNTIYFGEGSWLTVV.

This clone was seen just once. This chain joins TRBV7-2 and TRBJ2-2, with 8 bases lining up with TRBD2. V shed 4 bases, J shed 0 bases, and the junction held 7 bases outside the gene matches. Germline values: CDR1 SGHTA, CDR2 FQGNSA. The CDR3 has 17 amino acids. This chain's CDR3 is CASSSKAGGPNTGELFF. DNA for the CDR3: TGTGCCAGCAGCTCGAAGGCGGGAGGTCCGAACACCGGGGAGCTGTTTTTT.

The chain's CDR3 is CATRATGGLEQYF. The CDR3 DNA sequence: TGTGCCACCAGGGCGACAGGGGGCTTAGAGCAGTACTTC. This chain joins TRBV7-9 and TRBJ2-7, with 10 positions matching TRBD1. Germline V lookup: CDR1 SEHNR, CDR2 FQNEAQ (reference sequence). This CDR3 contains 13 residues. V lost 10 bases to trimming and J lost 7 bases; unmatched junction nucleotides: 10.

This clone is categorized as medium-sized (0.01 to 0.1%). The junction differs from germline at one of its ends, possibly a read error. The V gene is TRBV5-6, the J gene TRBJ2-7; 8 nucleotides agree with TRBD2. Germline assignment: CDR1 SGHDT and CDR2 YYEEEE. This CDR3 has 14 residues. The CDR3 DNA reads TGTGCCAGCAGTTTGGGACTAGTTCTCTACGAGCAGTACTTC. Translating it yields CASSLGLVLYEQYF.

The J gene is TRBJ2-1, the V gene TRBV7-2; no definite D call. Germline V gene sequence: CDR1 SGHTA, CDR2 FQGNSA. Trimming left V 5 bases short and J 3 bases short, with 11 bases between. This CDR3 is built from 14 residues. Here the CDR3 DNA reads TGTGCCAGCAGCAAAAATTACGGCTACAATGAGCAGTTCTTC. Protein: CASSKNYGYNEQFF.

This clone appeared a few times. The genes are TRBV30 and TRBJ1-2; D gene ambiguous. Between the trimmed V and J ends, which lost 0 bases and 6 bases, there was a span of 8 bases. The CDR3 loop spans 12 amino acids. CDR1 and CDR2 (germline): GTSNPN, SVGIG (reference sequence). The CDR3 is CAWSVLGHGYTF. The CDR3 region has the DNA TGTGCCTGGAGTGTATTGGGTCATGGCTACACCTTC. The full variable domain, in which reference TRBV30 and TRBJ1-2 provide the parts outside the CDR3, is SQTIHQWPATLVQPVGSPLSLECTVEGTSNPNLYWYRQAAGRGLQLLFYSVGIGQISSEVPQNLSASRPQDRQFILSSKKLLLSDSGFYLCAWSVLGHGYTFGSGTRLTVV.

The CDR3 sequence is CASSKGVGYNEQFF. CDR3 in DNA: TGTGCCAGCTCTAAGGGAGTCGGCTACAATGAGCAGTTCTTC. The chain has TRBV27 and TRBJ2-1, with D maybe TRBD2 (5 bases). Trimming pared 8 bases from V and 3 bases from J, leaving 14 bases between. Germline V gene data show CDR1 as MNHEY and CDR2 as SMNVEV (reference sequence). The CDR3 runs 14 residues.